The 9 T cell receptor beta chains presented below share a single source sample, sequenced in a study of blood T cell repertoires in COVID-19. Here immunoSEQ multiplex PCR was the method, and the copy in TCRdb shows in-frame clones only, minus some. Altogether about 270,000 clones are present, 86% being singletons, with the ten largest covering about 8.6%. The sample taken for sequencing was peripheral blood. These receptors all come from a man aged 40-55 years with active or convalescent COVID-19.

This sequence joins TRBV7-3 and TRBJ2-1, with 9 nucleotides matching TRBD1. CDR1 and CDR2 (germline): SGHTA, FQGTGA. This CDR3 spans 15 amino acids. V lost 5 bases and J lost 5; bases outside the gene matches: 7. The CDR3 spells CASSAGQGRNNEQFF. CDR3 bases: TGTGCCAGCAGCGCAGGACAGGGGAGAAACAATGAGCAGTTCTTC.

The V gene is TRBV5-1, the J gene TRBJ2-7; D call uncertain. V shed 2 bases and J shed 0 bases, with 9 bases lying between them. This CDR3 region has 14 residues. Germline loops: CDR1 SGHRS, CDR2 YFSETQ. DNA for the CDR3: TGCGCCAGCAGCTTTGCAGTTTCCTCCTACGAGCAGTACTTC. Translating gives CASSFAVSSYEQYF.

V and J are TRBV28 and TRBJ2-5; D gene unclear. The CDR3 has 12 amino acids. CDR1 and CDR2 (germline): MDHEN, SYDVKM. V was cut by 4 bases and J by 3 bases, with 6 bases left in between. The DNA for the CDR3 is TGTGCCAGCAGTTCCAGAAAAGAGACCCAGTACTTC. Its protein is CASSSRKETQYF. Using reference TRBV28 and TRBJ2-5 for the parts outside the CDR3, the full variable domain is DVKVTQSSRYLVKRTGEKVFLECVQDMDHENMFWYRQDPGLGLRLIYFSYDVKMKEKGDIPEGYSVSREKKERFSLILESASTNQTSMYLCASSSRKETQYFGPGTRLLVL.

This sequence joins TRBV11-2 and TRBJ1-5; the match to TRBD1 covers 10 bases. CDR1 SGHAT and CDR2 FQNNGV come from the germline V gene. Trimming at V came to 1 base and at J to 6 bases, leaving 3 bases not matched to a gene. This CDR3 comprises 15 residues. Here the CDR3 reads CASSLGQGATQPQHF. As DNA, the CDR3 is TGTGCCAGCAGCTTAGGACAGGGGGCTACTCAGCCCCAGCATTTT. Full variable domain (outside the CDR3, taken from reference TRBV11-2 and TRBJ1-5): EAGVAQSPRYKIIEKRQSVAFWCNPISGHATLYWYQQILGQGPKLLIQFQNNGVVDDSQLPKDRFSAERLKGVDSTLKIQPAKLEDSAVYLCASSLGQGATQPQHFGDGTRLSIL.

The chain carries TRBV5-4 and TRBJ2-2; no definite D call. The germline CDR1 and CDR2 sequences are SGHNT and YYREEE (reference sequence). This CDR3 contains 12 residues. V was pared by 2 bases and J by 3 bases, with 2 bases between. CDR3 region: CASSFDTGELFF. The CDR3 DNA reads TGTGCCAGCAGCTTCGACACCGGGGAGCTGTTTTTT.

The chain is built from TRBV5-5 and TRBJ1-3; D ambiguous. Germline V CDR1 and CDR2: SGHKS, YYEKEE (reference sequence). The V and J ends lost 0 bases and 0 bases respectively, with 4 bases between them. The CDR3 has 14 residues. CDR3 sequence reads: CASSLDFSGNTIYF. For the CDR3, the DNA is TGTGCCAGCAGCTTGGACTTCTCTGGAAACACCATATATTTT. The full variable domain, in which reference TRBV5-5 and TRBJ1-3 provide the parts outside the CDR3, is DAGVTQSPTHLIKTRGQQVTLRCSPISGHKSVSWYQQVLGQGPQFIFQYYEKEERGRGNFPDRFSARQFPNYSSELNVNALLLGDSALYLCASSLDFSGNTIYFGEGSWLTVV.

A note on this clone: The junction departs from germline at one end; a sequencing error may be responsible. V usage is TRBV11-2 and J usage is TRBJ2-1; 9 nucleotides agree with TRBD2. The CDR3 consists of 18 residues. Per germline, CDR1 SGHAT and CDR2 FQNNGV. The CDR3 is CASSLALAGGRAYNEQFF. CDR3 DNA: TGTGCCAGCAGCTTAGCCCTAGCTGGCGGGAGGGCCTATAATGAGCAGTTCTTC.

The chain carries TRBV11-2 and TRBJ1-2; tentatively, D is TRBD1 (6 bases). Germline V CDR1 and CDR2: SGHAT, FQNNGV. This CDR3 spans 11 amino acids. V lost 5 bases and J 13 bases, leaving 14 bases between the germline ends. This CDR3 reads CASSRGGPFTF. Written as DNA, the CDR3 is TGTGCCAGCAGCAGGGGGGGCCCTTTCACCTTC.

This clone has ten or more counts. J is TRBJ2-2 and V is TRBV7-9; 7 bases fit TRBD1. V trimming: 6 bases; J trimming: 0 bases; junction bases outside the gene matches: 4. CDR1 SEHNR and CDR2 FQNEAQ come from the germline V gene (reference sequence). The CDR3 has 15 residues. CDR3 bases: TGTGCCAGCAGGCCCGGGACAGCGAACACCGGGGAGCTGTTTTTT. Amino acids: CASRPGTANTGELFF.